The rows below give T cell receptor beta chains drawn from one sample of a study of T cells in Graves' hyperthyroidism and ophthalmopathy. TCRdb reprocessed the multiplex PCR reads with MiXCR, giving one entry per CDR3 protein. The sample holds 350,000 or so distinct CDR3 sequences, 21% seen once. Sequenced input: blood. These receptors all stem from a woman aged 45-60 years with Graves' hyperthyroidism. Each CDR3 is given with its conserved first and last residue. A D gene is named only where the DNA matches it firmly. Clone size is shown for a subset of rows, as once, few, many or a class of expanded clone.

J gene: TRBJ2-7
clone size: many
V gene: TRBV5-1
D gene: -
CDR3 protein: CASSLVPGAYEQYF
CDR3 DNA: TGCGCCAGCAGCTTGGTCCCAGGGGCCTACGAGCAGTACTTC

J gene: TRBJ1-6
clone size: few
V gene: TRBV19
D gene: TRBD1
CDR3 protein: CASTAGQGYNSPLHF
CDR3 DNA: TGTGCCAGTACCGCGGGACAGGGGTATAATTCACCCCTCCACTTT

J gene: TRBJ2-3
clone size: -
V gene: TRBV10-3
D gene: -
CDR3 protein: CATRSTGGDTDTQYF
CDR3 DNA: TGTGCCACTCGGTCTACAGGAGGGGACACAGATACGCAGTATTTT

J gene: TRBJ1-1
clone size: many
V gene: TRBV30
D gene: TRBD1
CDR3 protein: CASYRGGGNTEAFF
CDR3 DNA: TGTGCCTCTTACAGGGGGGGCGGGAACACTGAAGCTTTCTTT

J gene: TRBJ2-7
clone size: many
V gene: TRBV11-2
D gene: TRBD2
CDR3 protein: CASSLGTSGREQYF
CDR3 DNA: TGTGCCAGCAGCTTAGGTACTAGCGGGAGGGAGCAGTACTTC

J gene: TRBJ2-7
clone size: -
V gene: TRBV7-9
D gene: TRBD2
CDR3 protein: CASSSRTSGGTYEQYF
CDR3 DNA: TGTGCCAGCAGCTCCCGGACTAGCGGGGGGACCTACGAGCAGTACTTC

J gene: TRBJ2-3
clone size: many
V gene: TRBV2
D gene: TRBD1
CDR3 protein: CASSEGQLPDTQYF
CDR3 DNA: TGTGCCAGCTCTGAGGGACAGCTGCCCGATACGCAGTATTTT

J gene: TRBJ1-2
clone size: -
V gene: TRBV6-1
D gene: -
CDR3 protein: CALWAGDYGYTF
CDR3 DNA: TGTGCCCTCTGGGCAGGGGACTATGGCTACACCTTC

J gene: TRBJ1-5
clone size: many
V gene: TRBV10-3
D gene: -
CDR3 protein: CAISEPGPTASNQPQHF
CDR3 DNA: TGTGCCATCAGTGAGCCGGGCCCGACAGCGAGCAATCAGCCCCAGCATTTT

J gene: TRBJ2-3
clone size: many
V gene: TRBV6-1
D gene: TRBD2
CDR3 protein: CASSLRTSGGLDTQYF
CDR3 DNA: TGTGCCAGCAGTCTGAGGACTAGCGGGGGGCTTGATACGCAGTATTTT

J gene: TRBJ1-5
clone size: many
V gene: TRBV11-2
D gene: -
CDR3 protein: CASSLEAGQPQHF
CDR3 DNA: TGTGCCAGCAGCTTAGAGGCTGGTCAGCCCCAGCATTTT

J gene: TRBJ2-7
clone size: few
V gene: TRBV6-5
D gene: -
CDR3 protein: CASSYRAGQGEQYF
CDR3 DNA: TGTGCCAGCAGTTACAGGGCAGGGCAAGGAGAGCAGTACTTC

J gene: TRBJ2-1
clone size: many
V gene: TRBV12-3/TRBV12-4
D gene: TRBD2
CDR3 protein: CASSPTSGPHNEQFF
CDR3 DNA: TGTGCCAGCAGCCCGACTAGCGGGCCTCACAATGAGCAGTTCTTC

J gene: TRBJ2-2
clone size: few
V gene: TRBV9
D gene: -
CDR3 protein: CASSPRGGLAVVGEPFF
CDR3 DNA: TGTGCCAGCAGCCCAAGGGGGGGGCTAGCGGTGGTCGGGGAGCCGTTTTTT

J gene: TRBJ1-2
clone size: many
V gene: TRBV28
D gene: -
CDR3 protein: CASSSPDRLLQGYTF
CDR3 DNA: TGTGCCAGCAGTTCCCCGGACAGATTACTACAGGGCTACACCTTC